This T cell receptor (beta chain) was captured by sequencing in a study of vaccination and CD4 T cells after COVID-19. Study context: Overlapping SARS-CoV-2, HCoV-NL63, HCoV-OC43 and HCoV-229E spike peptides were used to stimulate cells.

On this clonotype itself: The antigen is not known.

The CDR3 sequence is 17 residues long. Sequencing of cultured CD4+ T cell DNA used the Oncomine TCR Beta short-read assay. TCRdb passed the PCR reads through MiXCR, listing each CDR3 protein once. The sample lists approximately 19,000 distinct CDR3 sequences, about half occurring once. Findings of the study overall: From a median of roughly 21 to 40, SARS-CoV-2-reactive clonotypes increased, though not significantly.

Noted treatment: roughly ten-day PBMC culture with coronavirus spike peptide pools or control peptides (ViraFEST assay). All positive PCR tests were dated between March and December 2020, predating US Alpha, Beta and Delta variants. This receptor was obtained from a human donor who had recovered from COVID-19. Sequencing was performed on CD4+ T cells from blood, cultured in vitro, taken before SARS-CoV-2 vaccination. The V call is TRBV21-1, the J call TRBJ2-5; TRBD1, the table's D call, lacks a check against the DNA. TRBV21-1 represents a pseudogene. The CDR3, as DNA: TGTGCCAGCAGCAAGCCCCCGAGGGGCAGGGCAGGGGAGACCCAGTACTTC. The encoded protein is CASSKPPRGRAGETQYF.